This TCR beta chain appears in the sequencing data of a study of blood T cells in healthy people across ages. Study results and caveats: CMV status of donors was not determined, possibly confounding expanded clonotype changes.

This clonotype was observed once. Its antigen is currently unknown. Using a J-beta primer mix together with a sample-barcoded 5' primer, a second PCR was run for about 6 to 12 cycles. TCRdb recomputed calls from the 5' RACE reads with MiXCR, one row per CDR3 protein. There are approximately 810,000 distinct CDR3 sequences in the sample; around 30% occur only once, and approximately 15% lies in the top ten. The origin of this receptor is a woman at least 80 years old in good health. The sample taken for sequencing was blood.

CDR3 bases: TGCAGTGCTAGACAGGGTGTTCAGCCCCAGCATTTT. Translating it yields CSARQGVQPQHF. The chain uses TRBV20-1 and TRBJ1-5; D perhaps matches TRBD1 (5 bases). V lost 2 bases and J lost 6, with 8 bases in between. This CDR3 contains 12 residues. Germline lookup yields CDR1 DFQATT and CDR2 SNEGSKA (reference sequence).